Given below is one T cell receptor (beta chain) in context. Its antigen is not known. The record originates from a study of a mutant IDH1 vaccine in newly diagnosed glioma. Clones were sequenced by immunoSEQ multiplex PCR, and TCRdb holds only the in-frame ones, with some missing. Found here are about 86,000 clones, 65% to 90% of them singletons; the top ten hold roughly 2%. Time point: week 23, last vaccination. In the vaccine, a single dose held 300 ug of the mutant IDH1 20-mer peptide, along with topical imiquimod. New astrocytomas of WHO grade 3 or 4 that were IDH1-mutant and ATRX-lost were found in the donors. The receptor was isolated from a man aged 30-40 years with glioma. Some clones in this sample may be carry-over from other donors' samples. The sample in question was PBMCs, obtained from a glioma patient whose treatment included an IDH1 peptide vaccine.

CDR3 region: CASSPNRVVGEKLFF. CDR3 nucleotides: TGTGCCAGCAGCCCGAACAGGGTAGTAGGTGAAAAACTGTTTTTT. V usage is TRBV28 and J usage is TRBJ1-4, with D possibly matching TRBD1 (6 bases). Looked up from germline, CDR1 is MDHEN and CDR2 is SYDVKM. The CDR3 is 15 amino acids. The V end lost 6 bases, the J end lost 7 bases, and 18 bases lay between the germline ends.